The following is a TCR beta chain sequence with its context. These data come from a study of human T cells and chemical hapten exposure. Deletions cut 2 bases from V and 4 bases from J, with 9 bases between. Germline loops: CDR1 SGHKS, CDR2 YYEKEE (reference sequence). The CDR3 is 13 amino acids. TCRdb itself ran the RACE reads through MiXCR, one entry per CDR3 protein. This repertoire shows 150,000 to 200,000 distinct CDR3 sequences, roughly 15% found once; its top ten account for 1.7%. The time point here: patch test 1, 2 weeks after DPC sensitization. The treatment here: therapeutic diphenylcyclopropenone sensitization with weekly scalp DPC.

This TCR came from a woman aged 25 to 45 with alopecia areata. Some clones in this sample may be carry-over from other donors' samples. This chain connects TRBV5-5 to TRBJ1-1; D perhaps matches TRBD1 (5 bases). Sample: whole blood, taken in connection with sensitization to the hapten diphenylcyclopropenone (DPC). Written as DNA, the CDR3 is TGTGCCAGCAGCTTCGGCGGGACCACTGAAGCTTTCTTT. The encoded protein is CASSFGGTTEAFF. The complete variable domain, with remaining parts taken from reference TRBV5-5 and TRBJ1-1, reads DAGVTQSPTHLIKTRGQQVTLRCSPISGHKSVSWYQQVLGQGPQFIFQYYEKEERGRGNFPDRFSARQFPNYSSELNVNALLLGDSALYLCASSFGGTTEAFFGQGTRLTVV.